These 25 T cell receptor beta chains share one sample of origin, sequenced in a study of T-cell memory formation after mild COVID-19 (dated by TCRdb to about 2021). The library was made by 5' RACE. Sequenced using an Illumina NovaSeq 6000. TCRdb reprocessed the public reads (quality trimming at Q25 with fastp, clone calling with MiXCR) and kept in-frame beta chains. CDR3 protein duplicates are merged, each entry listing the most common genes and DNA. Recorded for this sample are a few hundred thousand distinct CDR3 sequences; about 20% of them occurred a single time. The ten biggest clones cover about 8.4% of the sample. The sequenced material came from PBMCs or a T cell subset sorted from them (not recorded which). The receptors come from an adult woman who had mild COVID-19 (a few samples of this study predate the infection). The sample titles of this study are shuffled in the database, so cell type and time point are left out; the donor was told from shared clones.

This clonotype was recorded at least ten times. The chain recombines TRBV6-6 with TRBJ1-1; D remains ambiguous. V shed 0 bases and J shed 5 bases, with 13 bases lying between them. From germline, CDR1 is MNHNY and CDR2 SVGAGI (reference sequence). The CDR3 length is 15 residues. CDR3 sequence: CASSYSKGGRTEAFF. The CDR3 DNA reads TGTGCCAGCAGTTACTCGAAAGGAGGGAGGACTGAAGCTTTCTTT.

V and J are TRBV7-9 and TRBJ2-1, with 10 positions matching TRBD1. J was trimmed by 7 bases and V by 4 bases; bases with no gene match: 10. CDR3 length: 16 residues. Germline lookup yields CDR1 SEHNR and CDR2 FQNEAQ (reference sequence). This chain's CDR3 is CASSYGTGESSNEQFF. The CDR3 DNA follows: TGTGCCAGCAGCTACGGGACAGGGGAGTCCTCGAATGAGCAGTTCTTC.

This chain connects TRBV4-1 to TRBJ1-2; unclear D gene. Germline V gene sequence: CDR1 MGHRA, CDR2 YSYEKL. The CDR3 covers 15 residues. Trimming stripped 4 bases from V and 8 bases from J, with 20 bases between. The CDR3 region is CASSPPDKREKGYTF. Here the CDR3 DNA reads TGCGCCAGCAGCCCCCCCGATAAGAGGGAGAAGGGCTACACCTTC.

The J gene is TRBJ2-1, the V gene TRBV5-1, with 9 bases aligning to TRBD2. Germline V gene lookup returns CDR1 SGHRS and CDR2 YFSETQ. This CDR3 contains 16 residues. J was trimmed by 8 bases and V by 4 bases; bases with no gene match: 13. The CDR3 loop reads CASSPPSGTTGDEQFF. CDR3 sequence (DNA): TGCGCCAGCAGCCCCCCTAGCGGGACGACTGGGGATGAGCAGTTCTTC.

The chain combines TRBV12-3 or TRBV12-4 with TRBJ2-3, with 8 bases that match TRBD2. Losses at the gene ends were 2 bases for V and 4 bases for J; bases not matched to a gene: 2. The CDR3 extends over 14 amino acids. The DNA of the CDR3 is TGTGCCAGCAGTTTAAGGGGACTAGCAGATACGCAGTATTTT. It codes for CASSLRGLADTQYF.

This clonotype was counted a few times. CDR3 in amino acids: CASRETGRTEAFF. CDR3 DNA sequence: TGTGCCAGCAGAGAAACAGGGAGAACTGAAGCTTTCTTT. V usage is TRBV6-1 and J usage is TRBJ1-1; a weak D match, TRBD1 (6 bases). This CDR3 comprises 13 residues. V was clipped by 6 bases and J by 5 bases, with 13 bases between them. Germline V gives CDR1 MNHNS, CDR2 SASEGT.

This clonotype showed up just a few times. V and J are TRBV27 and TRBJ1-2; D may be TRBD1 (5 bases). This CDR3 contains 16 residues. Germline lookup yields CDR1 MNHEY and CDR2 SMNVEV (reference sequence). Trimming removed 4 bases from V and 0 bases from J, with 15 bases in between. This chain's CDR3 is CASSSRPTVANYGYTF. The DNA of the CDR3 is TGTGCCAGCAGTTCCCGCCCGACAGTCGCTAACTATGGCTACACCTTC.

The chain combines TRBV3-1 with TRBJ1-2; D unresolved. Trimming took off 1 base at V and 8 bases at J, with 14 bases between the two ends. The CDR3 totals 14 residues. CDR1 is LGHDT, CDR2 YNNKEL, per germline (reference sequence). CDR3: CASSQADGVTGYTF. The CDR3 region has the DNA TGTGCCAGCAGCCAAGCCGACGGAGTAACCGGCTACACCTTC.

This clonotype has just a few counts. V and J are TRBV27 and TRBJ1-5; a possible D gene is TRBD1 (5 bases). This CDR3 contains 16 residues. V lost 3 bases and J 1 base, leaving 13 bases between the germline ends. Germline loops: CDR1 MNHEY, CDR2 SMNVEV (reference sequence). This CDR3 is CASSLTAMGSNQPQHF. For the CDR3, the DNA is TGTGCCAGCAGTTTGACAGCAATGGGAAGCAATCAGCCCCAGCATTTT.

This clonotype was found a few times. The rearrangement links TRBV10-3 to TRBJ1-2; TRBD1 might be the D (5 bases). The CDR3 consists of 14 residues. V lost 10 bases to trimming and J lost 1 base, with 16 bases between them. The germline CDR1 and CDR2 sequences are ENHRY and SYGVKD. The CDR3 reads CATPRTKDNYGYTF. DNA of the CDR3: TGTGCCACCCCACGGACAAAGGATAACTATGGCTACACCTTC.

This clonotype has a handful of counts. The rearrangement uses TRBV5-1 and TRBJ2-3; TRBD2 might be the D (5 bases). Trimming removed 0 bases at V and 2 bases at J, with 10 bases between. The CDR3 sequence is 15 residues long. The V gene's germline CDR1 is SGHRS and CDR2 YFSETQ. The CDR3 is CASSLAFGVTDTQYF. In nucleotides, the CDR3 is TGCGCCAGCAGCTTGGCGTTCGGGGTCACAGATACGCAGTATTTT.

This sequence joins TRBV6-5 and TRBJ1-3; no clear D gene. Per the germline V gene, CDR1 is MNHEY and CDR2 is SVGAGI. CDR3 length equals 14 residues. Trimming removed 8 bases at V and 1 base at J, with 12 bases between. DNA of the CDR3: TGTGCCAGCGCAGGTTGGGGTTCTGGAAACACCATATATTTT. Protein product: CASAGWGSGNTIYF.

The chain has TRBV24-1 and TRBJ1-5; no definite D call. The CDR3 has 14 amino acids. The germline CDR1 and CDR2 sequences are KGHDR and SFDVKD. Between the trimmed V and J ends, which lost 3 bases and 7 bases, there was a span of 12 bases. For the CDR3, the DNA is TGTGCCACCAGTGATAATGGTATCAACCAGCCCCAGCATTTT. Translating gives CATSDNGINQPQHF.

The CDR3 reads CASSLGSGLNYGYTF. The DNA of the CDR3 is TGTGCCAGCAGTTTGGGGAGCGGTCTCAACTATGGCTACACCTTC. The genes are TRBV12-3 or TRBV12-4 and TRBJ1-2; D not certain. The CDR3 runs to 15 residues. Trimming took 3 bases from V and 2 from J, leaving 13 bases between them.

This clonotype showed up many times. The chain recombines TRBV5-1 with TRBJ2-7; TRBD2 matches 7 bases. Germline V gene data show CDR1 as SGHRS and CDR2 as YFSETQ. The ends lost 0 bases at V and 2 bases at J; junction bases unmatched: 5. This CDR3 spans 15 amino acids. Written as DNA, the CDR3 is TGCGCCAGCAGCTTGGCTAGCGGACTAACCTACGAGCAGTACTTC. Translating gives CASSLASGLTYEQYF.

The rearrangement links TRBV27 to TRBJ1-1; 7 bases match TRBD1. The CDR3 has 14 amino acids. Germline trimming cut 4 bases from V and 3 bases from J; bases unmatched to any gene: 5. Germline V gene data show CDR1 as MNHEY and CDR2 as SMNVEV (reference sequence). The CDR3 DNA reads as TGTGCCAGCAGTTACACGACAGGGTACACTGAAGCTTTCTTT. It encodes CASSYTTGYTEAFF.

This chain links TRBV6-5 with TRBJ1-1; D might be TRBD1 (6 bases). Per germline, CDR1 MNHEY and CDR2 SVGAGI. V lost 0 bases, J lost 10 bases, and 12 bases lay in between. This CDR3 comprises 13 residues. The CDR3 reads CASSYSSRGGAFF. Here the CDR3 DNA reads TGTGCCAGCAGTTACTCGAGTAGGGGGGGAGCTTTCTTT.

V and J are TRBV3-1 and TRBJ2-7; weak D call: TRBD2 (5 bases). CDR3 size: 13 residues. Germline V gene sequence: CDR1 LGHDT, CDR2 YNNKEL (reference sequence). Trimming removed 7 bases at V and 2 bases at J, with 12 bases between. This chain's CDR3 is CASKRTYPYEQYF. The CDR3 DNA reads TGTGCCAGCAAGCGGACCTATCCCTACGAGCAGTACTTC.

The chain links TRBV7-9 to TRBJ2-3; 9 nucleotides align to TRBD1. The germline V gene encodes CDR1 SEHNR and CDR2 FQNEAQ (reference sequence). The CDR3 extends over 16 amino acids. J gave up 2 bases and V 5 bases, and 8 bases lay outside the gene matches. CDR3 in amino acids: CASSPRTGEVTDTQYF. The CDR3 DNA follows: TGTGCCAGCAGCCCCCGGACAGGGGAGGTCACAGATACGCAGTATTTT.

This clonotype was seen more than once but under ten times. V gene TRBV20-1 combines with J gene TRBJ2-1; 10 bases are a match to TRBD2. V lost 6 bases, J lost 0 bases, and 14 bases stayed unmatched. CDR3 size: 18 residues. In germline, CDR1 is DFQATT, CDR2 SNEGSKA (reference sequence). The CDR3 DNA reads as TGCAGTGCAACCGGGACTAGCGCCGCCCTAAGCTCCTACAATGAGCAGTTCTTC. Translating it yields CSATGTSAALSSYNEQFF.

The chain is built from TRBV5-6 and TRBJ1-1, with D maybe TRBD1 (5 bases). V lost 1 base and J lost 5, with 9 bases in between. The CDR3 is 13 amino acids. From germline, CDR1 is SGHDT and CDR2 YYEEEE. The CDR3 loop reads CASSLRWGTEAFF. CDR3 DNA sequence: TGTGCCAGCAGCTTGCGGTGGGGGACTGAAGCTTTCTTT.

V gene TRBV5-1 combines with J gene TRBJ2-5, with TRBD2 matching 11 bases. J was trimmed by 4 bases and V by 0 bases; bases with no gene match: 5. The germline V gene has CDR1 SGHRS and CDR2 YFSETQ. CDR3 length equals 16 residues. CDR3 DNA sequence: TGCGCCAGCAGCTTGGCTAGCGGGAGGATAGTAGAGACCCAGTACTTC. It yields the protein CASSLASGRIVETQYF.

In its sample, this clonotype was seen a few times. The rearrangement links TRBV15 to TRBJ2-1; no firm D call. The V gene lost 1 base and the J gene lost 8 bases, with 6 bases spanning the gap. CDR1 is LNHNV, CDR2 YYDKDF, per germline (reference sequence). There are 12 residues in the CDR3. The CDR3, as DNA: TGTGCCACCAGCAGAGTCGTTCATGAGCAGTTCTTC. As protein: CATSRVVHEQFF.

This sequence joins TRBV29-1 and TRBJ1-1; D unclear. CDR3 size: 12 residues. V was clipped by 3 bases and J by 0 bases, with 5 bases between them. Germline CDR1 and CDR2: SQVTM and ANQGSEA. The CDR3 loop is CSVDVMNTEAFF. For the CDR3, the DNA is TGCAGCGTTGACGTCATGAACACTGAAGCTTTCTTT.

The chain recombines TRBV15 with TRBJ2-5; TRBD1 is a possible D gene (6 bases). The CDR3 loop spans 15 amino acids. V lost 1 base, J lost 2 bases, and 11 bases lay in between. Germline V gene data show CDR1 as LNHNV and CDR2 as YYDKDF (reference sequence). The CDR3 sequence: CATSRVRRGQETQYF. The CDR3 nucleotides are TGTGCCACCAGCAGAGTTAGAAGGGGGCAAGAGACCCAGTACTTC.